These 10 T cell receptor beta chains were sequenced from one sample in a study of neurological immune-mediated disorders. TCRdb re-called the 5' RACE reads through MiXCR, storing one row per CDR3 protein. The sample consists of some 66,000 distinct CDR3 sequences, 3.5% to 5% of them appearing once. The sample was PBMCs. Receptor source: a man aged 50-60 years with multiple sclerosis.

This clonotype was counted ten times or more. The rearrangement joins TRBV29-1 to TRBJ1-2, with D possibly matching TRBD1 (6 bases). This CDR3 comprises 17 residues. V shed 0 bases and J shed 7 bases, with 24 bases lying between them. Per the germline V gene, CDR1 is SQVTM and CDR2 is ANQGSEA. CDR3: CSVEDYPPGERGGGYTF. As DNA, the CDR3 is TGCAGCGTTGAAGACTACCCCCCAGGGGAAAGAGGTGGTGGCTACACCTTC. The whole variable domain, filled in from reference TRBV29-1 and TRBJ1-2, reads SAVISQKPSRDICQRGTSLTIQCQVDSQVTMMFWYRQQPGQSLTLIATANQGSEATYESGFVIDKFPISRPNLTFSTLTVSNMSPEDSSIYLCSVEDYPPGERGGGYTFGSGTRLTVV.

This clonotype showed up many times. V is TRBV7-6 and J is TRBJ2-5; TRBD2 is a possible D gene (6 bases). CDR1 is SGHVS and CDR2 is FNYEAQ in the germline V gene. Trimming cost V 2 bases and J 5 bases, with 18 bases left between them. The CDR3 spans 16 residues. The CDR3 DNA reads as TGTGCCAGCAGCTTACCGGGGAGGACGGGTAATGAGACCCAGTACTTC. It yields the protein CASSLPGRTGNETQYF.

This clonotype has at least ten counts. V and J are TRBV5-1 and TRBJ1-1, with D perhaps matching TRBD1 (5 bases). V was pared by 2 bases and J by 1 base, with 6 bases between. This CDR3 spans 13 amino acids. Germline loops: CDR1 SGHRS, CDR2 YFSETQ. As DNA, the CDR3 is TGCGCCAGCAGCTTTACAGGGAACACTGAAGCTTTCTTT. Its protein product is CASSFTGNTEAFF.

This clonotype was detected many times. V usage is TRBV5-1 and J usage is TRBJ1-1, with a possible D match to TRBD1 (5 bases). This CDR3 comprises 17 residues. In germline, CDR1 is SGHRS, CDR2 YFSETQ. Trimming left V 0 bases short and J 0 bases short, with 15 bases between. CDR3 nucleotides: TGCGCCAGCAGCTTGGCCTTACGGACACAGTTGAACACTGAAGCTTTCTTT. Residues: CASSLALRTQLNTEAFF.

This clonotype was found many times. This chain links TRBV5-1 with TRBJ2-3; TRBD2 is a possible D gene (5 bases). V dropped 1 base and J dropped 3 bases, with 9 bases sitting between them. Germline values: CDR1 SGHRS, CDR2 YFSETQ. The CDR3 sequence is 14 residues long. The CDR3: CASSLFRETDTQYF. The DNA of the CDR3 is TGCGCCAGCAGCTTGTTTAGGGAGACAGATACGCAGTATTTT.

This clonotype was found many times. The chain carries TRBV4-2 and TRBJ2-3, with TRBD2 matching over 12 bases. J gave up 0 bases and V 4 bases, and 11 bases lay outside the gene matches. This CDR3 contains 19 residues. Germline CDR1 LGHNA, CDR2 YNFKEQ. The CDR3 reads CASSLYVTSGGTSTDTQYF. In DNA form, the CDR3 reads TGTGCCAGCAGCCTCTACGTGACTAGCGGGGGAACTAGCACAGATACGCAGTATTTT.

This clonotype came up a few times. One end of the junction is discordant with germline, which a read error may explain. The rearrangement joins TRBV29-1 to TRBJ1-5; the D is unclear. This CDR3 comprises 13 residues. Per germline, CDR1 SQVTM and CDR2 ANQGSEA. The CDR3 protein is CSVESRLHQPQNF. CDR3 nucleotide sequence: TGCAGCGTTGAGAGCAGGCTCCATCAGCCCCAGAATTTT.

This clonotype was counted many times. CDR3 coding DNA: TGCGCCACTAGTTGGGCCAATGGGAACACTGAAGCTTTCTTT. Protein: CATSWANGNTEAFF. The chain is built from TRBV5-1 and TRBJ1-1, with D hard to call. The CDR3 has 14 residues. The germline gives CDR1 SGHRS, CDR2 YFSETQ. V lost 9 bases to trimming and J lost 1 base, with 16 bases between them.

This clonotype showed up many times. This sequence joins TRBV3-1 and TRBJ2-7; a weak D match, TRBD2 (5 bases). This CDR3 is 14 amino acids long. Looked up from germline, CDR1 is LGHDT and CDR2 is YNNKEL (reference sequence). V was shortened by 1 base and J by 3 bases, with 10 bases between the two germline ends. The CDR3 DNA reads as TGTGCCAGCAGCCAAGGTAACGGAGGCTACGAGCAGTACGTC. It encodes CASSQGNGGYEQYV.

In this sample, this clonotype is medium-sized. The rearrangement uses TRBV4-1 and TRBJ2-5; TRBD2 is a possible D gene (5 bases). CDR3 length equals 16 residues. The germline CDR1 and CDR2 sequences are MGHRA and YSYEKL. Trimming removed 0 bases at V and 0 bases at J, with 11 bases between. This CDR3 is CASSQEFGGNQETQYF. In DNA form, the CDR3 reads TGCGCCAGCAGCCAAGAGTTCGGAGGCAACCAAGAGACCCAGTACTTC.